This record concerns one T cell receptor beta chain sequence. Per the study methods: Amplification with reference gene primers provided the estimates of nucleated cell counts. TCRdb keeps only in-frame clones here, not all; method: immunoSEQ multiplex PCR. That table gives V, J and clone size, and the DNA gave D and trimming. Of about 260,000 clones in the sample, more than 75% are singletons; the top ten hold about 1.4%. The entry originates in a study of blood T cell repertoires in COVID-19. With 7 bases clipped from V and 1 base from J, the junction kept 15 bases outside the gene matches. This CDR3 has 17 residues. CDR1 and CDR2 from the germline V gene are LNHDA and SQIVND (reference sequence).

This chain uses TRBV19 with TRBJ1-1; 7 bases fit TRBD1. This clonotype originated in a woman aged 40 to 55 who had recovered from COVID-19. Sequencing was done on a sample of peripheral blood. CDR3 nucleotide sequence: TGTGCCAGTAATGACAGGGAGCGGGGGTACCCGAACACTGAAGCTTTCTTT. The encoded protein is CASNDRERGYPNTEAFF. Full variable domain (missing parts from reference TRBV19 and TRBJ1-1): DGGITQSPKYLFRKEGQNVTLSCEQNLNHDAMYWYRQDPGQGLRLIYYSQIVNDFQKGDIAEGYSVSREKKESFPLTVTSAQKNPTAFYLCASNDRERGYPNTEAFFGQGTRLTVV.